Each of the 27 T cell receptor beta chains below was sequenced from the same sample in a study of technical replicates of blood from a few donors (dated by TCRdb to about 2017). The method behind the library was the immunoSEQ multiplex PCR assay. Held by TCRdb, this immuneACCESS table contains in-frame sequences only and omits some clones. Under half of the omission traces to an unresolved V gene where checked; the cause of the rest is unknown. Within this sample are over 70,000 clones, with approximately 94% of them counted one time only. The ten largest clones take up about 0.35% of the sample. The source material was T cells isolated from PBMCs. These receptors were collected from a human donor in good health.

The CDR3 nucleotides read TGTGCCTACACGAACCCCGGGACTAGCGGCTACGAGCAGTACTTC. As protein: CAYTNPGTSGYEQYF. V gene TRBV30 combines with J gene TRBJ2-7; 11 bases agree with TRBD2. The junction had 11 bases not matched to a gene; V was cut back by 7 bases and J by 3 bases. The germline CDR1 and CDR2 sequences are GTSNPN and SVGIG (reference sequence). This CDR3 is built from 15 residues.

V is TRBV28 and J is TRBJ1-1; the D is unclear. The CDR3 totals 13 residues. In germline, CDR1 is MDHEN, CDR2 SYDVKM. V lost 11 bases, J lost 5 bases, and 18 bases lay in between. Written as DNA, the CDR3 is TGTGCCTGGTCAGGAGGAGTCAGGACTGAAGCTTTCTTT. Protein: CAWSGGVRTEAFF.

The chain recombines TRBV29-1 with TRBJ1-1; D is unclear. Germline loops: CDR1 SQVTM, CDR2 ANQGSEA. The V and J ends lost 0 bases and 1 base respectively, with 6 bases between them. The CDR3 is made up of 13 amino acids. CDR3 protein: CSVEDRSNTEAFF. The CDR3 nucleotides are TGCAGCGTTGAAGACAGATCGAACACTGAAGCTTTCTTT. Based on the CDR3 plus reference TRBV29-1 and TRBJ1-1, the full variable domain is SAVISQKPSRDICQRGTSLTIQCQVDSQVTMMFWYRQQPGQSLTLIATANQGSEATYESGFVIDKFPISRPNLTFSTLTVSNMSPEDSSIYLCSVEDRSNTEAFFGQGTRLTVV.

The genes are TRBV7-3 and TRBJ1-1, with D unclear. V shed 2 bases and J shed 1 base, with 5 bases lying between them. Looked up from germline, CDR1 is SGHTA and CDR2 is FQGTGA. The CDR3 spans 13 residues. The CDR3 is CASSLAGNTEAFF. The DNA for the CDR3 is TGTGCCAGCAGCTTAGCGGGGAACACTGAAGCTTTCTTT.

V usage is TRBV7-2 and J usage is TRBJ2-2, with a weak D call TRBD2 (6 bases). The V end was cut by 3 bases, the J end by 2 bases, with 16 bases between. The CDR3 runs 17 residues. Germline CDR1 and CDR2: SGHTA and FQGNSA. The CDR3 reads CASSFLATLYNTGELFF. The CDR3 bases are TGTGCCAGCAGCTTCCTAGCGACTCTTTACAACACCGGGGAGCTGTTTTTT.

The CDR3 DNA follows: TGTGCCAGCAGTCGATACAGGGCGCAGGCCAACGTCCTGACTTTC. This translates into CASSRYRAQANVLTF. This sequence joins TRBV6-5 and TRBJ2-6; D possibly corresponds to TRBD1 (6 bases). V was clipped by 5 bases and J by 6 bases, with 14 bases between them. The germline V gene encodes CDR1 MNHEY and CDR2 SVGAGI. This CDR3 has 15 residues.

In this sample, this clone turned up once. The chain employs TRBV27 and TRBJ1-4; 9 positions match TRBD1. The ends lost 3 bases at V and 7 bases at J; junction bases unmatched: 3. CDR3 length equals 14 residues. CDR1 is MNHEY and CDR2 is SMNVEV in the germline V gene (reference sequence). The CDR3 protein is CASSFDRGSEKLFF. Written as DNA, the CDR3 is TGTGCCAGCAGTTTTGACAGGGGGAGTGAAAAACTGTTTTTT.

This chain links TRBV5-1 with TRBJ2-7; D is possibly TRBD1 (5 bases). The CDR3 has 15 amino acids. Trimming took off 5 bases at V and 6 bases at J, with 21 bases between the two ends. Per the germline V gene, CDR1 is SGHRS and CDR2 is YFSETQ. The CDR3: CASSISGPQAGEQYF. The CDR3 nucleotides read TGCGCCAGCAGTATCTCAGGGCCCCAGGCAGGCGAGCAGTACTTC.

The chain links TRBV7-2 to TRBJ2-5; 8 nucleotides line up with TRBD2. The CDR3 spans 15 residues. In germline, CDR1 is SGHTA, CDR2 FQGNSA. V lost 5 bases and J lost 5; bases outside the gene matches: 10. The CDR3 region is CASSPRGGARETQYF. The CDR3 region has the DNA TGTGCCAGCAGCCCCCGGGGGGGAGCGAGGGAGACCCAGTACTTC. The variable domain in full, completed from reference TRBV7-2 and TRBJ2-5, reads GAGVSQSPSNKVTEKGKDVELRCDPISGHTALYWYRQSLGQGLEFLIYFQGNSAPDKSGLPSDRFSAERTGGSVSTLTIQRTQQEDSAVYLCASSPRGGARETQYFGPGTRLLVL.

The CDR3 DNA reads as TGCGCCAGCAGCGAAGGGACAGGGTATGAGCTGGCTTTCTTT. It yields the protein CASSEGTGYELAFF. The V call is TRBV5-1, the J call TRBJ1-1, with TRBD1 matching over 9 bases. This CDR3 has 14 residues. With 4 bases clipped from V and 11 bases from J, the junction kept 12 bases outside the gene matches. Germline assignment: CDR1 SGHRS and CDR2 YFSETQ.

The V gene is TRBV29-1, the J gene TRBJ1-4; no clear D gene. Per the germline V gene, CDR1 is SQVTM and CDR2 is ANQGSEA. This CDR3 has 13 residues. Between the trimmed V and J ends, which lost 4 bases and 4 bases, there was a span of 10 bases. The CDR3 DNA reads as TGCAGCGTTGCTCCCGGGATTAATGAAAAACTGTTTTTT. Residues: CSVAPGINEKLFF.

In the case of this clone: A read error may account for a junction end that differs from germline. This sequence joins TRBV7-7 and TRBJ2-3, with TRBD2 matching over 14 bases. The CDR3 is made up of 15 amino acids. CDR1 and CDR2 (germline): SSHAT, FNYEAQ (reference sequence). This CDR3 reads CASSWGLAGEDTQYF. CDR3 coding DNA: TGTGCTAGCAGCTGGGGACTAGCGGGAGAAGATACGCAGTATTTT. The variable domain in full, with the rest retrieved from reference TRBV7-7 and TRBJ2-3, is GAGVSQSPRYKVTKRGQDVTLRCDPISSHATLYWYQQALGQGPEFLTYFNYEAQPDKSGLPSDRFSAERPEGSISTLTIQRTEQRDSAMYRCASSWGLAGEDTQYFGPGTRLTVL.

A single count supports this clone. The chain carries TRBV7-9 and TRBJ2-3, with 8 bases fitting TRBD2. V lost 5 bases and J lost 4; bases outside the gene matches: 8. This CDR3 has 15 residues. CDR1 is SEHNR and CDR2 is FQNEAQ in the germline V gene (reference sequence). The CDR3 bases are TGTGCCAGCAGCCCCCCGGCGGGAGGCCCAGATACGCAGTATTTT. It specifies CASSPPAGGPDTQYF.

This clone was recorded only once. The chain uses TRBV11-3 and TRBJ1-3; a possible D gene is TRBD1 (6 bases). Trimming took off 5 bases at V and 0 bases at J, with 17 bases between the two ends. CDR3 size: 17 residues. Germline loops: CDR1 SGHNT, CDR2 YENEEA. The CDR3, as DNA: TGTGCCAGCAGCGGTCTAAAGGGACATAGCTCTGGAAACACCATATATTTT. Translation gives CASSGLKGHSSGNTIYF. The whole variable domain, remainder taken from reference TRBV11-3 and TRBJ1-3, is EAGVVQSPRYKIIEKKQPVAFWCNPISGHNTLYWYLQNLGQGPELLIRYENEEAVDDSQLPKDRFSAERLKGVDSTLKIQPAELGDSAVYLCASSGLKGHSSGNTIYFGEGSWLTVV.

The chain combines TRBV4-1 with TRBJ2-2; TRBD2 is a possible D gene (5 bases). This CDR3 spans 14 amino acids. The germline CDR1 and CDR2 sequences are MGHRA and YSYEKL. V lost 0 bases, J lost 5 bases, and 7 bases lay in between. CDR3 in amino acids: CASSQDRGTGELFF. For the CDR3, the DNA is TGCGCCAGCAGCCAAGACCGAGGGACCGGGGAGCTGTTTTTT.

The chain joins TRBV6-5 to TRBJ1-1, with D maybe TRBD1 (5 bases). CDR1 MNHEY and CDR2 SVGAGI come from the germline V gene. The V end lost 4 bases, the J end lost 1 base, and 7 bases lay between the germline ends. CDR3 length: 13 amino acids. The CDR3 region is CASSFRGNTEAFF. In DNA form, the CDR3 reads TGTGCCAGCAGTTTTAGGGGGAACACTGAAGCTTTCTTT.

This rearrangement joins TRBV7-9 to TRBJ2-2; D is uncertain. The germline gives CDR1 SEHNR, CDR2 FQNEAQ (reference sequence). The CDR3 is 14 amino acids. Between the trimmed V and J ends, which lost 0 bases and 1 base, there was a span of 3 bases. CDR3 sequence reads: CASSLARNTGELFF. The DNA of the CDR3 is TGTGCCAGCAGCTTAGCGAGGAACACCGGGGAGCTGTTTTTT. The whole variable domain, filled in from reference TRBV7-9 and TRBJ2-2, reads DTGVSQNPRHKITKRGQNVTFRCDPISEHNRLYWYRQTLGQGPEFLTYFQNEAQLEKSRLLSDRFSAERPKGSFSTLEIQRTEQGDSAMYLCASSLARNTGELFFGEGSRLTVL.

The gene calls are TRBV27 and TRBJ2-7, with 9 bases that match TRBD2. The CDR3 has 16 amino acids. V was pared by 0 bases and J by 0 bases, with 3 bases of the junction left unmatched. Germline V gene lookup returns CDR1 MNHEY and CDR2 SMNVEV (reference sequence). CDR3 loop: CASSLSRGGSSYEQYF. The CDR3 bases are TGTGCCAGCAGTTTATCGCGGGGGGGGAGCTCCTACGAGCAGTACTTC.

The chain employs TRBV27 and TRBJ2-7; a possible D gene is TRBD2 (5 bases). CDR1 and CDR2 from the germline V gene are MNHEY and SMNVEV (reference sequence). The CDR3 runs 13 residues. V was trimmed by 4 bases and J by 7 bases, leaving 14 bases between them. The CDR3 is CASSSLVTGEQYF. In DNA form, the CDR3 reads TGTGCCAGCAGTTCCCTCGTGACGGGGGAGCAGTACTTC.

The chain links TRBV6-1 to TRBJ2-7; TRBD1 might be the D (6 bases). V dropped 8 bases and J dropped 0 bases, with 11 bases sitting between them. Germline values: CDR1 MNHNS, CDR2 SASEGT. This CDR3 contains 13 residues. CDR3 sequence (DNA): TGTGCCAGCCAGGGGCCCCCCTCCTACGAGCAGTACTTC. Protein product: CASQGPPSYEQYF.

The chain links TRBV5-1 to TRBJ2-7, with D unclear. This CDR3 is built from 13 residues. Trimming shortened V by 0 bases and J by 3 bases, and 7 bases separated the two germline ends. Per the germline V gene, CDR1 is SGHRS and CDR2 is YFSETQ. CDR3 sequence reads: CASSLGLFYEQYF. DNA of the CDR3: TGCGCCAGCAGCTTGGGTCTATTCTACGAGCAGTACTTC.

The rearrangement uses TRBV4-1 and TRBJ2-5; 9 nucleotides align to TRBD2. Germline CDR1 and CDR2: MGHRA and YSYEKL. The CDR3 is made up of 15 amino acids. J was trimmed by 3 bases and V by 1 base; bases with no gene match: 3. This CDR3 reads CASSQAQREEETQYF. CDR3 sequence (DNA): TGCGCCAGCAGCCAAGCTCAGCGGGAGGAAGAGACCCAGTACTTC.

The chain employs TRBV9 and TRBJ2-2; tentatively, D is TRBD2 (5 bases). The V and J ends lost 1 base and 3 bases respectively, with 16 bases between them. This CDR3 comprises 17 residues. CDR1 and CDR2 from the germline V gene are SGDLS and YYNGEE. CDR3 in amino acids: CASSVPLRDSDTGELFF. In DNA, the CDR3 is TGTGCCAGCAGCGTACCTCTCCGGGATTCAGACACCGGGGAGCTGTTTTTT.

The V gene is TRBV21-1, the J gene TRBJ2-2; the tabulated D call, TRBD2, remains unverified against the DNA. TRBV21-1 is a pseudogene segment. This CDR3 comprises 20 residues. Written as DNA, the CDR3 is TGTGCCAGCAGCAAAGTGTATGAGTATAGGGCGGGAGCGGGGAAAGGGGAGCTGTTTTTT. Protein product: CASSKVYEYRAGAGKGELFF.

The V gene is TRBV7-9, the J gene TRBJ1-2; D might be TRBD1 (6 bases). The CDR3 loop spans 15 amino acids. Trimming stripped 1 base from V and 3 bases from J, with 12 bases between. Germline lookup yields CDR1 SEHNR and CDR2 FQNEAQ (reference sequence). The CDR3 DNA follows: TGTGCCAGCAGCTTAGACAGGGCGGGCTACTATGGCTACACCTTC. Amino acids: CASSLDRAGYYGYTF.

The V and J genes are TRBV19 and TRBJ1-5; D is unresolved. CDR3 length equals 12 residues. In germline, CDR1 is LNHDA, CDR2 SQIVND (reference sequence). The V end was cut by 3 bases, the J end by 7 bases, with 7 bases between. DNA of the CDR3: TGTGCCAGTAGTATTGGAGCCCAGCCCCAGCATTTT. Its translation is CASSIGAQPQHF.

The V gene is TRBV2, the J gene TRBJ1-1; D gene ambiguous. Looked up from germline, CDR1 is SNHLY and CDR2 is FYNNEI. The CDR3 contains 12 residues. V dropped 4 bases and J dropped 2 bases, with 5 bases sitting between them. The CDR3 bases are TGTGCCAGCAGTGTTAGTAACACTGAAGCTTTCTTT. It yields the protein CASSVSNTEAFF. Full variable domain (missing parts from reference TRBV2 and TRBJ1-1): EPEVTQTPSHQVTQMGQEVILRCVPISNHLYFYWYRQILGQKVEFLVSFYNNEISEKSEIFDDQFSVERPDGSNFTLKIRSTKLEDSAMYFCASSVSNTEAFFGQGTRLTVV.